A selection of T cell receptor beta chains follows, all from one sample in a study of T cell responses to AZD1222 COVID-19 vaccine. Data came from immunoSEQ multiplex PCR; TCRdb stores just in-frame clones and leaves some out. The repertoire holds roughly 55,000 clones, with around 89% as singletons. Here the sequenced sample was peripheral blood, taken on day 0 of AZD1222 vaccination. The receptor set was obtained from an adult in good health. Both conserved end residues are part of each CDR3. A D gene is named only where the DNA matches it firmly. Only some rows state a clone size, as once, few, many or a class for expanded clones.

. | TRBJ1-5 | . | TRBV5-1 | CASSPGVGVEPQHF | TGCGCCAGCAGTCCGGGTGTTGGGGTTGAGCCCCAGCATTTT
. | TRBJ1-2 | . | TRBV25-1 | CASSAGPHYGYTF | TGTGCCAGCAGTGCAGGGCCGCACTATGGCTACACCTTC
. | TRBJ1-2 | . | TRBV5-1 | CASRVPGTGYTF | TGCGCCAGCAGGGTGCCAGGGACGGGCTACACCTTC
TRBD1 | TRBJ1-2 | . | TRBV6-5 | CASRHRQGYTF | TGTGCCAGCAGACACAGACAGGGTTACACCTTC
. | TRBJ1-4 | . | TRBV12-3/TRBV12-4 | CASSLSGTEKLFF | TGTGCCAGCAGTTTAAGCGGGACTGAAAAACTGTTTTTT
. | TRBJ2-7 | . | TRBV19 | CASSTYGAGRRKEQYF | TGTGCCAGTAGTACCTACGGTGCGGGGCGGCGCAAGGAGCAGTACTTC
. | TRBJ1-5 | . | TRBV28 | CASSPHRGNSNQPQHF | TGTGCCAGCAGTCCCCACCGGGGAAATAGCAATCAGCCCCAGCATTTT
TRBD1 | TRBJ2-5 | . | TRBV7-9 | CASSWGQGGKETQYF | TGTGCCAGCAGCTGGGGACAGGGCGGGAAGGAGACCCAGTACTTC
TRBD2 | TRBJ2-3 | . | TRBV5-4 | CASSLLGLAGGHTQYF | TGTGCCAGCAGCTTGTTGGGTCTAGCGGGAGGGCATACGCAGTATTTT
. | TRBJ1-2 | . | TRBV10-3 | CAISGGWQDTNYGYTF | TGTGCCATCAGTGGCGGGTGGCAGGACACTAACTATGGCTACACCTTC
TRBD1 | TRBJ1-3 | . | TRBV5-1 | CASSLGQVFSSGNTIYF | TGCGCCAGCAGCCTGGGACAGGTTTTTTCCTCTGGAAACACCATATATTTT
TRBD1 | TRBJ1-5 | . | TRBV27 | CASSRFFVGTGVQPQHF | TGTGCCAGCTCGAGGTTTTTTGTTGGGACAGGGGTTCAGCCCCAGCATTTT
TRBD1 | TRBJ1-4 | . | TRBV5-1 | CASSLGTGQNEKLFF | TGCGCCAGCAGCCTAGGGACAGGGCAAAATGAAAAACTGTTTTTT
. | TRBJ2-2 | . | TRBV7-3 | CASSLTGSRTGELFF | TGTGCCAGCAGCTTAACGGGTAGTCGAACCGGGGAGCTGTTTTTT
TRBD1 | TRBJ1-2 | . | TRBV27 | CASSSTGTANYGYTF | TGTGCCAGCAGTTCGACAGGGACAGCTAACTATGGCTACACCTTC
. | TRBJ1-1 | . | TRBV9 | CASSVGTGLMNTEAFF | TGTGCCAGCAGCGTAGGAACAGGGCTCATGAACACTGAAGCTTTCTTT
. | TRBJ1-3 | . | TRBV5-1 | CASSRPDSGNTIYF | TGCGCCAGCAGCCGACCGGACTCTGGAAACACCATATATTTT
. | TRBJ2-5 | . | TRBV7-2 | CASSPRVVVGAGQETQYF | TGTGCCAGCAGCCCCCGGGTGGTCGTGGGTGCAGGGCAAGAGACCCAGTACTTC
TRBD2 | TRBJ2-1 | . | TRBV19 | CASSISSSGGYNEQFF | TGTGCCAGTAGTATATCCTCTAGCGGGGGTTACAATGAGCAGTTCTTC
TRBD1 | TRBJ2-1 | . | TRBV30 | CAWSPKGDRGVLEFF | TGTGCCTGGAGTCCCAAGGGGGACAGGGGGGTATTAGAGTTCTTC
. | TRBJ1-6 | . | TRBV9 | CASSVGRGGSPLHF | TGTGCCAGCAGCGTTGGCAGGGGAGGGTCACCCCTCCACTTT
TRBD2 | TRBJ2-7 | . | TRBV7-2 | CASSYGTSGYEQYF | TGTGCCAGCAGCTACGGGACTAGCGGCTACGAGCAGTACTTC
TRBD1 | TRBJ2-7 | . | TRBV11-2 | CASSLDSRTGDLTYEQYF | TGTGCCAGCAGCTTAGATTCAAGGACAGGGGACCTTACCTACGAGCAGTACTTC
TRBD1 | TRBJ2-7 | . | TRBV30 | CAWRRTGVYEQYF | TGTGCCTGGAGACGAACAGGGGTTTACGAGCAGTACTTC
. | TRBJ2-7 | . | TRBV29-1 | CSVEAFDSYEQYF | TGCAGCGTTGAGGCCTTCGACAGCTACGAGCAGTACTTC
. | TRBJ2-2 | . | TRBV2 | CASSEYARNTGELFF | TGTGCCAGCAGTGAATACGCCCGGAACACCGGGGAGCTGTTTTTT
. | TRBJ1-4 | . | TRBV7-6 | CASSLEHPATNEKLFF | TGTGCCAGCAGCTTAGAGCACCCTGCAACTAATGAAAAACTGTTTTTT
TRBD1 | TRBJ2-1 | . | TRBV10-1 | CATSTGTGGRNEQFF | TGCGCCACCAGTACCGGGACAGGGGGCAGGAATGAGCAGTTCTTC
. | TRBJ2-6 | once | TRBV7-6 | CASSLWGANVLTF | TGTGCCAGCAGCTTATGGGGGGCCAACGTCCTGACTTTC
. | TRBJ2-5 | . | TRBV21-1 | CASSKGPAGRETQYF | TGTGCCAGCAGCAAAGGGCCAGCGGGAAGGGAGACCCAGTACTTC
TRBD2 | TRBJ2-7 | . | TRBV29-1 | CSVEWGTSGSYEQYF | TGCAGCGTCGAATGGGGGACTAGCGGGAGTTACGAGCAGTACTTC
. | TRBJ2-7 | medium-sized | TRBV19 | CAGGGGSWEQYF | TGTGCCGGGGGCGGGGGTTCGTGGGAGCAGTACTTC